This TCR beta chain was identified during a study of cytomegalovirus exposure and HLA in healthy donors. Study-wide results and caveats: Despite most TCR sequences being rare, some public TCRs occurred in many donors. As confirmed in vitro, a few CMV-associated chains were specific for CMV antigens. Cytomegalovirus status, reportedly, was diagnosed with high specificity and sensitivity by the classifier.

As regards this clone: Its specificity is unknown.

The repertoire was sequenced with immunoSEQ multiplex PCR; TCRdb's copy has only in-frame clones and lacks some. The sample records 150,000 to 200,000 clones, more than 75% being singletons. The donors were members of the roughly 130-subject validation cohort (separate from the roughly 660-subject first cohort). The germline V gene has CDR1 SEHNR and CDR2 FQNEAQ (reference sequence). CDR3 length: 13 amino acids. The V gene lost 3 bases and the J gene lost 3 bases, with 8 bases spanning the gap. Input material: PBMCs. The TCR sequence derives from a woman between 18 and 30 years old in good health and CMV-seronegative. The chain carries TRBV7-9 and TRBJ2-5, with TRBD2 as a possible D gene (5 bases). CDR3 loop: CASSFAGEETQYF. The DNA for the CDR3 is TGTGCCAGCAGCTTCGCGGGCGAAGAGACCCAGTACTTC.